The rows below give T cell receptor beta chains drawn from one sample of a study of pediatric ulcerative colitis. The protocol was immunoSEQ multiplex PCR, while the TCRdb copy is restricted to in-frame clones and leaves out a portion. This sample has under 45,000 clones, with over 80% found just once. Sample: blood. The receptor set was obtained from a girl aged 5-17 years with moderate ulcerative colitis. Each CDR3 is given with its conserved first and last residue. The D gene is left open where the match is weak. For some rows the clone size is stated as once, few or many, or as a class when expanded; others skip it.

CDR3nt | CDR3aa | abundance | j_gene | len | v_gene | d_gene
TGTGCCAGCAGCACACGCCCAACAGCGGCTGGGGCAGAAGCTTTCTTT | CASSTRPTAAGAEAFF | few | TRBJ1-1 | 16 | TRBV7-3 | -
TGTGCCAGTAGGGTGGATTGGAATTCACCCCTCCACTTT | CASRVDWNSPLHF | few | TRBJ1-6 | 13 | TRBV19 | -
TGTGCCAGCAGCCCCGGACTGGAAAACATTCAGTACTTC | CASSPGLENIQYF | - | TRBJ2-4 | 13 | TRBV7-6 | -
TGCGCCAGCAGCCAACTTACCGGGACAGGGGCCACTAACTATGGCTACACCTTC | CASSQLTGTGATNYGYTF | - | TRBJ1-2 | 18 | TRBV4-3 | TRBD1
TGTGCCATCGGGGGACAGGGGATCCACGAGCAGTACTTC | CAIGGQGIHEQYF | few | TRBJ2-7 | 13 | TRBV10-3 | TRBD1
TGTGCCAGCAGTTTACTTCGACAGGACGAGCAGTACTTC | CASSLLRQDEQYF | - | TRBJ2-7 | 13 | TRBV27 | -
TGTGCCAGCAGCTTAGTCAGTTCGTCGGCCGGGGAGCTGTTTTTT | CASSLVSSSAGELFF | - | TRBJ2-2 | 15 | TRBV7-6 | -
TGTGCCAGCAGCGCACGGGAGGGCCTAGCGGGGGATACAGATACGCAGTATTTT | CASSAREGLAGDTDTQYF | - | TRBJ2-3 | 18 | TRBV9 | TRBD2
TGTGCCAGCAGTGCAGGGGGCGATCAGCCCCAGCATTTT | CASSAGGDQPQHF | few | TRBJ1-5 | 13 | TRBV2 | TRBD1
TGTGCCTGGAACCCGGGAACTAATGAAAAACTGTTTTTT | CAWNPGTNEKLFF | - | TRBJ1-4 | 13 | TRBV30 | -
TGTGCCAGCAGCCCCCACGGGGTGGGAGAGACCCAGTACTTC | CASSPHGVGETQYF | - | TRBJ2-5 | 14 | TRBV9 | -
TGTGCCAGTACCCCCCGGAGCTATGGCTACACCTTC | CASTPRSYGYTF | - | TRBJ1-2 | 12 | TRBV19 | -
TGTGCCAGCAGCTGGGGCGGAGCGACACCGTATGGCTACACCTTC | CASSWGGATPYGYTF | - | TRBJ1-2 | 15 | TRBV13 | -
TGCGCCAGCAGCTCCCCCGGGACAGTCGATATCACTGAAGCTTTCTTT | CASSSPGTVDITEAFF | few | TRBJ1-1 | 16 | TRBV5-1 | TRBD1
TGTGCCAGCAGTGAATCCGTGGGAGCTTTCTTT | CASSESVGAFF | - | TRBJ1-1 | 11 | TRBV2 | -
TGTGCCAGCAGTACAGGGGTGAGCAATCAGCCCCAGCATTTT | CASSTGVSNQPQHF | - | TRBJ1-5 | 14 | TRBV6-6 | TRBD1
TGTGCCAGCAGTTTATCTTACTTACGACAAAGTCGGGCCAACGTCCTGACTTTC | CASSLSYLRQSRANVLTF | - | TRBJ2-6 | 18 | TRBV6-9 | -
TGCGCCAGCAGCTTGGATCCTAACTTGAACACTGAAGCTTTCTTT | CASSLDPNLNTEAFF | - | TRBJ1-1 | 15 | TRBV5-1 | -
TGTGCCAGCAGCTCAGGGGTTACCTCTGGAAACACCATATATTTT | CASSSGVTSGNTIYF | - | TRBJ1-3 | 15 | TRBV2 | -
TGTGCCAGCAGCCAAACCGGGACATGGCGGGGCTACACCTTC | CASSQTGTWRGYTF | - | TRBJ1-2 | 14 | TRBV14 | -
TGTGCCTGGAGTGTACAGGGCGGTTCACCCCTCCACTTT | CAWSVQGGSPLHF | - | TRBJ1-6 | 13 | TRBV30 | -
TGTGCCAGCAGCCCTGAGGGGGGGCGAGAGCAGTACTTC | CASSPEGGREQYF | - | TRBJ2-7 | 13 | TRBV9 | -
TGTGCCAGCAGTTTATCTGGGCTTCACTTATCCTACGAGCAGTACTTC | CASSLSGLHLSYEQYF | - | TRBJ2-7 | 16 | TRBV28 | -
TGTGCCAGCAGTGCCCGGGGATGGACAGGGGGACAGCCCCAGCATTTT | CASSARGWTGGQPQHF | - | TRBJ1-5 | 16 | TRBV6-1 | TRBD1